Reported below is one T cell receptor beta chain. Its antigen is undetermined. At first hyperthyroidism diagnosis, before any ophthalmopathy symptoms, the blood sample was collected. RNA transcripts were the template for amplifying TCR beta CDR3 regions. The TCR CDR3 first-round RT-PCR relied on the HTBI primer set. MiXCR, applied by TCRdb to the multiplex PCR reads, yields one record per CDR3 protein. The profile shows some 400,000 distinct CDR3 sequences, around an eighth of them singletons. The data are from a study of T cells in Graves' hyperthyroidism and ophthalmopathy. As for the study in general: The authors collected peripheral blood at initial diagnosis, before any treatment. General study points: Blood samples included most of the expanded thyroid clonotypes exceeding 0.001.

The CDR3 runs to 15 residues. Germline CDR1 is SNHLY and CDR2 is FYNNEI. V was shortened by 3 bases and J by 6 bases, with 12 bases between the two germline ends. What was sequenced was blood. The receptor was derived from a young man with Graves' hyperthyroidism that later progressed to Graves' ophthalmopathy. This rearrangement joins TRBV2 to TRBJ1-6, with D perhaps TRBD1 (5 bases). The CDR3 DNA sequence: TGTGCCAGCAGTGAGTTCCACAGGACTAATTCACCCCTCCACTTT. Its protein is CASSEFHRTNSPLHF.